This TCR beta chain was documented in a study of cytomegalovirus exposure and HLA in healthy donors. The CDR3 runs to 16 residues. V was pared by 4 bases and J by 9 bases, with 11 bases of the junction left unmatched. Germline-derived CDR1 and CDR2 are SGHAT and FQNNGV. Primers: 60 Vbeta forward and 13 Jbeta reverse. The protocol was immunoSEQ multiplex PCR, while the TCRdb copy is restricted to in-frame clones and leaves out a portion. The repertoire includes 120,000 or so clones, more than 65% of them detected once, and about 1.8% sits in the top ten. The chain has TRBV11-2 and TRBJ2-1, with 11 bases that match TRBD2. What was sequenced was PBMCs. This TCR was sampled from a man between 18 and 29 years old in good health and CMV-seronegative. The CDR3 bases are TGTGCCAGCAGCTCCTTAGCGGGGGGGCCGTCTGCTGAGCAGTTCTTC. Its protein is CASSSLAGGPSAEQFF.